This is a list of T cell receptor beta chains from one sample in a study of T cell repertoires and HLA-DP antigens. Profiling relied on immunoSEQ multiplex PCR, and the TCRdb table lists in-frame clones only, not all of them. Of over 60,000 clones detected, about 82% appear once; the ten largest clones hold around 1.4%. These receptors' antigens are unknown. Sequencing was performed on CD4+ T cells from PBMCs. These receptors all come from a man in his sixties in good health and CMV-seronegative. The CDR3 runs from the conserved cysteine through the conserved F or W. Fields, in order: J gene, V gene, CDR3 protein.

>TRBJ2-7|TRBV7-2
CASSLVRSAGYEQYF
>TRBJ2-7|TRBV27
CASSLMVAGAYEQYF
>TRBJ2-2|TRBV7-2
CASSFSGTDTGELFF
>TRBJ1-5|TRBV28
CASSLSAGHSNQPQHF
>TRBJ2-2|TRBV14
CASSQGANTGELFF
>TRBJ2-1|TRBV30
CAWSVGLPFNEQFF
>TRBJ1-1|TRBV5-1
CASSLGSGITEAFF
>TRBJ1-4|TRBV2
CASKDGSGAEKLFF
>TRBJ1-5|TRBV19
CASSKTGTASYQPQHF
>TRBJ2-3|TRBV18
CASSPLGQTVDTQYF
>TRBJ2-2|TRBV6-6
CASTGQGDTGELFF
>TRBJ2-6|TRBV7-2
CASSLAASSGANVLTF
>TRBJ1-1|TRBV7-9
CASSLQGAEAFF
>TRBJ2-2|TRBV5-1
CASTRADNTGELFF
>TRBJ1-2|TRBV29-1
CSVDVLGTGAYGYTF
>TRBJ1-1|TRBV28
CASSTLGGIKRVGEAFF
>TRBJ1-3|TRBV9
CASSVGQHSGNTIYF
>TRBJ2-7|TRBV18
CASSPSGGKTYEQYF
>TRBJ1-2|TRBV30
CAWSVTWAGTNPIYGYTF
>TRBJ2-3|TRBV19
CASSPQTARLPTDTQYF
>TRBJ1-3|TRBV7-8
CASSPPAPGNTIYF
>TRBJ2-2|TRBV7-3
CASRRGGGANTGELFF
>TRBJ2-3|TRBV30
CALCKRTTDTQYF
>TRBJ2-3|TRBV7-2
CASSLRSGRARADTQYF
>TRBJ1-1|TRBV28
CASSLPGTRNTEAFF
>TRBJ1-2|TRBV7-9
CASSPGGQGSNYGYTF
>TRBJ1-4|TRBV19
CASQGGHLTSNEKLFF
>TRBJ1-5|TRBV2
CASSGAGGKPQHF
>TRBJ2-2|TRBV7-9
CASSFRNPGELFF
>TRBJ2-1|TRBV4-1
CASSHERTTSPSSYNEQFF
>TRBJ2-1|TRBV23-1
CASSRGVRGNYEQFF
>TRBJ2-5|TRBV2
CASSEALTWQQPQETQYF
>TRBJ1-2|TRBV19
CASSLGRQNYGYTF
>TRBJ1-5|TRBV6-5
CASSYGRPYSNQPQHF
>TRBJ1-6|TRBV5-1
CASSPDGPGDNSPLHF
>TRBJ1-6|TRBV4-3
CASSPDGTWGSPLHF
>TRBJ1-2|TRBV28
CASSLLIALGGSNTNYGYTF
>TRBJ1-1|TRBV10-2
CASQVAGVDTEAFF
>TRBJ1-2|TRBV9
CASSLGVRGYTF
>TRBJ1-1|TRBV19
CASSMGGSNTEAFF
>TRBJ2-1|TRBV7-2
CASTPTGVGYNEQFF
>TRBJ1-1|TRBV10-1
CASSRDTLNTEAFF
>TRBJ1-1|TRBV29-1
CSVGPRMGNTEAFF
>TRBJ2-5|TRBV5-1
CASTEGSGGPQETQYF
>TRBJ2-1|TRBV11-2
CASSTSGQNYNEQFF
>TRBJ1-1|TRBV19
CASTLMPRGNTEAFF
>TRBJ2-1|TRBV14
CASSRLQGARYNEQFF
>TRBJ1-2|TRBV28
CASSLGVDYGYTF
>TRBJ1-1|TRBV18
CASSSTGGTEAFF
>TRBJ2-1|TRBV5-1
CASSPRDRADEQFF
>TRBJ1-5|TRBV28
CASSESNQPQHF
>TRBJ1-5|TRBV10-3
CASSEGNQPQHF
>TRBJ2-2|TRBV5-1
CASSLGDRVNTGELFF
>TRBJ2-5|TRBV19
CASSIEGSRPGTQYF
>TRBJ1-5|TRBV2
CASSGLGKKAVQPQHF